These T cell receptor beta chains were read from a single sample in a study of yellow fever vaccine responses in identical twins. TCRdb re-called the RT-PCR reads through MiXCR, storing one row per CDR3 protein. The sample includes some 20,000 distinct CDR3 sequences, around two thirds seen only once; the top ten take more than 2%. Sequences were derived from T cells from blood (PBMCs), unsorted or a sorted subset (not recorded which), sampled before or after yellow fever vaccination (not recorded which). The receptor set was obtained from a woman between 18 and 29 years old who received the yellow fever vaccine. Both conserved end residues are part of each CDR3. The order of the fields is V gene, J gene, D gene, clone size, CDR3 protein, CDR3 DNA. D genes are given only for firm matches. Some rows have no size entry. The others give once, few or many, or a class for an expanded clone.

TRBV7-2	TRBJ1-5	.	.	CASSSPNQPQHF	TGTGCCAGCAGCTCGCCCAATCAGCCCCAGCATTTT
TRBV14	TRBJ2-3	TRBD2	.	CASQGLARTTQYF	TGTGCCAGCCAAGGACTAGCGAGGACTACGCAGTATTTT
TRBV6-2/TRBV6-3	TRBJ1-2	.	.	CASSYRGPWDTSNYGYTF	TGTGCCAGCAGTTACAGGGGACCATGGGACACTTCTAACTATGGCTACACCTTC
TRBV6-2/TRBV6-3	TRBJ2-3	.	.	CASSYTYSDTQYF	TGTGCCAGCAGTTACACATATTCAGATACGCAGTATTTT
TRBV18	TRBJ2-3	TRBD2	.	CASSPNLAGAGDTQYF	TGTGCCAGCTCACCCAATCTAGCGGGAGCTGGAGATACGCAGTATTTT
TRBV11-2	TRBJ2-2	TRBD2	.	CASSFRTSGRFYTGELFF	TGTGCCAGCAGCTTCAGGACTAGCGGGAGATTTTACACCGGGGAGCTGTTTTTT
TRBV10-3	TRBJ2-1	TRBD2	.	CAIAVGLASYNEQFF	TGTGCCATAGCAGTAGGACTAGCCTCCTACAATGAGCAGTTCTTC
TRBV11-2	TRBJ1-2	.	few	CASSRNGGLVAGYTF	TGTGCCAGCAGCCGCAATGGGGGGCTAGTCGCTGGCTACACCTTC
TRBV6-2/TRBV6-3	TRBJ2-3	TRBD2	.	CASTPGGYSSTDTQYF	TGTGCCAGTACACCGGGGGGATACTCTAGCACAGATACGCAGTATTTT
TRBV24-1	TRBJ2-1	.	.	CATSDSKRANNEQFF	TGTGCCACCAGTGATTCTAAGCGGGCTAACAATGAGCAGTTCTTC
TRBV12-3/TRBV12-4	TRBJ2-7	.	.	CASSFGGGLYF	TGTGCCAGCAGTTTCGGAGGTGGTCTGTACTTC
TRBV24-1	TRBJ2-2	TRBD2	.	CATSEISGSYTGELFF	TGTGCCACCAGTGAAATTAGCGGGAGCTACACCGGGGAGCTGTTTTTT
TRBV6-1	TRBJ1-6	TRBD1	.	CASRQDRQHSPLHF	TGTGCCAGCAGACAGGACAGGCAACATTCACCCCTCCACTTT
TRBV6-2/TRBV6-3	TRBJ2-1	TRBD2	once	CASSSSGRRYEQFF	TGTGCCAGCAGTTCCAGCGGGAGGAGGTATGAGCAGTTCTTC
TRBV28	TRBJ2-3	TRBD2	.	CASTVAGPFGTDTQYF	TGTGCCAGCACTGTAGCGGGACCGTTCGGCACAGATACGCAGTATTTT
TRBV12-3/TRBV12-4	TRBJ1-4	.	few	CASSSPSWGGEKLFF	TGTGCCAGCAGTTCACCCTCCTGGGGAGGTGAAAAACTGTTTTTT
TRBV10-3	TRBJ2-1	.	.	CAISENTRALPYNEQFF	TGTGCCATCAGTGAGAACACCCGGGCTTTACCGTACAATGAGCAGTTCTTC
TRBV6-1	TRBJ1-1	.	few	CASTDEQMNTEAFF	TGTGCCAGCACGGACGAACAGATGAACACTGAAGCTTTCTTT
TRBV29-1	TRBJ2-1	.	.	CSPATGWNEQFF	TGCAGCCCAGCGACAGGATGGAATGAGCAGTTCTTC
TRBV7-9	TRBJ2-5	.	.	CASTGRVEETQYF	TGTGCCAGCACTGGCAGAGTTGAGGAGACCCAGTACTTC
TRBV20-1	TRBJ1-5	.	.	CSARDSVNQPQHF	TGCAGTGCTAGAGACAGTGTCAATCAGCCCCAGCATTTT
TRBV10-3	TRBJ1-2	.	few	CAISEAPDLGHRFYGYTF	TGTGCCATCAGTGAGGCCCCTGACCTGGGGCACAGGTTTTATGGCTACACCTTC
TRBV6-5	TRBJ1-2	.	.	CASSYSAEGGYTF	TGTGCCAGCAGTTATTCAGCAGAGGGTGGCTACACCTTC
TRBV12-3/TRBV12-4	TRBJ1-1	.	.	CASSLGQNTEAFF	TGTGCCAGCAGTTTAGGTCAAAACACTGAAGCTTTCTTT
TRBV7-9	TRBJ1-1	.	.	CASSLVSIEAFF	TGTGCCAGCAGCTTAGTATCGATAGAAGCTTTCTTT
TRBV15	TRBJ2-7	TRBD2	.	CATSRGTSGTYSHEQYF	TGTGCCACCAGCAGAGGGACTAGCGGGACCTATTCGCACGAGCAGTACTTC
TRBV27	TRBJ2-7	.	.	CASSLSIATYEQYF	TGTGCCAGCAGTTTATCAATAGCTACCTACGAGCAGTACTTC
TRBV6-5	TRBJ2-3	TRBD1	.	CASSYGTRTGGSTDTQYF	TGTGCCAGCAGTTACGGAACACGGACAGGGGGGAGCACAGATACGCAGTATTTT
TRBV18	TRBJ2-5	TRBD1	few	CASSLGTGRQETQYF	TGTGCCAGCTCACTAGGGACAGGGCGGCAAGAGACCCAGTACTTC
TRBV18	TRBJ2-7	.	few	CASSYSASYEQYF	TGTGCCAGCTCCTATTCCGCCTCCTACGAGCAGTACTTC
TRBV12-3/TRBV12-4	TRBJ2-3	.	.	CASSLWASTDTQYF	TGTGCCAGCAGTTTATGGGCTAGCACAGATACGCAGTATTTT
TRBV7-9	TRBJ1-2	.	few	CASSNTGGTNYGYTF	TGTGCCAGCAGCAACACTGGGGGCACTAACTATGGCTACACCTTC
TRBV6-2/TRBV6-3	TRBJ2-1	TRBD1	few	CASSYSMTGSSYNEQFF	TGTGCCAGCAGTTACTCTATGACAGGGAGCTCCTACAATGAGCAGTTCTTC
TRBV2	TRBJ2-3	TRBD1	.	CASSAQGASDTQYF	TGTGCCAGCAGTGCACAGGGGGCATCGGATACGCAGTATTTT
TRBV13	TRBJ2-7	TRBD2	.	CASLLILAGKQYF	TGTGCCAGCCTCCTTATACTAGCGGGAAAGCAGTACTTC
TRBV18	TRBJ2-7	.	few	CASSTTRSGGQGSYEQYF	TGTGCCAGCTCGACCACCCGGAGCGGGGGACAGGGATCCTACGAGCAGTACTTC
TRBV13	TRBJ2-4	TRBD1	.	CASFGVDRGLTKNIQYF	TGTGCCAGCTTTGGTGTAGACAGGGGGTTGACCAAAAACATTCAGTACTTC
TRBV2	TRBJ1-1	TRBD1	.	CASSEVTGGLDTEAFF	TGTGCCAGCAGTGAAGTAACAGGGGGCTTGGACACTGAAGCTTTCTTT
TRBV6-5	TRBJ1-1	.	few	CASSYSGGRAEAFF	TGTGCCAGCAGTTACTCGGGGGGTCGGGCTGAAGCTTTCTTT
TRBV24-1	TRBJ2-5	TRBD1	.	CATSDPDRGREETQYF	TGTGCCACCAGTGACCCGGACAGGGGAAGGGAAGAGACCCAGTACTTC
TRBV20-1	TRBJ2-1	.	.	CSARVVRQAGGEQFF	TGCAGTGCTAGAGTAGTTCGACAGGCCGGTGGTGAGCAGTTCTTC
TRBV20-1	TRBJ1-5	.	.	CSARPGRTPNQPQHF	TGCAGTGCTAGACCGGGACGGACCCCAAATCAGCCCCAGCATTTT